This T cell receptor beta chain was profiled in a study of blood T cell repertoires in COVID-19. Study summary: COVID-19 samples from acute and convalescent phases originated in the United States, Italy and Spain. Sample material is recorded as cDNA or gDNA derived from T cells, B-cell-depleted T cells, or PBMCs.

Original processing methods: Reference gene primer amplification gave nucleated cell count estimates. Assay: immunoSEQ multiplex PCR; the TCRdb copy retains only in-frame clones and omits some. V, J and clone size are those of that table, while D and trimming were read from the DNA. This table holds 150,000 to 200,000 clones, 80% to 95% found once. Germline V gene sequence: CDR1 SEHNR, CDR2 FQNEAQ (reference sequence). V was clipped by 5 bases and J by 0 bases, with 10 bases between them. There are 15 residues in the CDR3. The Seattle patients, enrolled during active infection, were followed longitudinally.

This chain connects TRBV7-9 to TRBJ1-4; D is ambiguous. This receptor was obtained from a woman aged 55-69 years with COVID-19, enrolled during active disease. The sequenced sample consisted of peripheral blood. Written as DNA, the CDR3 is TGTGCCAGCAGCCCTAGAGGAGCAACTAATGAAAAACTGTTTTTT. Its translation is CASSPRGATNEKLFF.